This T cell receptor beta chain derives from a study of blood T cell repertoires in COVID-19. As for the study in general: Researchers got acute and convalescent COVID-19 samples from the United States, Italy and Spain.

The CDR3 runs 15 residues. Germline assignment: CDR1 MNHEY and CDR2 SMNVEV (reference sequence). The J segment lost 6 bases and the V segment lost 6 bases, leaving 13 bases of the junction unmatched. The data were produced by immunoSEQ multiplex PCR, yet TCRdb's version contains in-frame clones alone and is incomplete. The sample has 160,000 or so clones; roughly 93% are singletons. The chain combines TRBV27 with TRBJ2-7; 8 bases agree with TRBD1. The TCR sequence derives from a woman aged 60 to 75 with COVID-19, enrolled during active disease. Material for sequencing was peripheral blood. In nucleotides, the CDR3 is TGTGCCAGCAGACAACCAGGGGGCCCTACACGCGAGCAGTACTTC. Translating it yields CASRQPGGPTREQYF.